This T cell receptor (beta chain) emerged from a study of blood T cell repertoires in COVID-19. Background on the study: Samples representing acute and convalescent COVID-19 were sourced from the United States, Italy and Spain. T cells, B-cell-depleted T cells, or PBMCs provided the cDNA or gDNA that served as material.

Study processing details: Amplified reference gene primers provided the basis for estimating nucleated cell counts. Data came from immunoSEQ multiplex PCR; TCRdb stores just in-frame clones and leaves some out. V, J and clone size are taken as reported in that table, and D and trimming were inferred from the DNA itself. The table lists around 240,000 clones, around 83% of them singletons. This CDR3 contains 17 residues. Germline CDR1 SEHNR, CDR2 FQNEAQ (reference sequence). After removal of 7 bases from V and 4 bases from J, the junction contained 13 bases not matched to a gene. The receptor's source is a woman between 35 and 50 years old who had recovered from COVID-19. Sequences were obtained from peripheral blood. This chain links TRBV7-9 with TRBJ2-2; TRBD2 matches 9 bases. The DNA of the CDR3 is TGTGCCAGCACCCTCTCCGAGGTAGCGGGGGCCACCGGGGAGCTGTTTTTT. Its protein is CASTLSEVAGATGELFF.